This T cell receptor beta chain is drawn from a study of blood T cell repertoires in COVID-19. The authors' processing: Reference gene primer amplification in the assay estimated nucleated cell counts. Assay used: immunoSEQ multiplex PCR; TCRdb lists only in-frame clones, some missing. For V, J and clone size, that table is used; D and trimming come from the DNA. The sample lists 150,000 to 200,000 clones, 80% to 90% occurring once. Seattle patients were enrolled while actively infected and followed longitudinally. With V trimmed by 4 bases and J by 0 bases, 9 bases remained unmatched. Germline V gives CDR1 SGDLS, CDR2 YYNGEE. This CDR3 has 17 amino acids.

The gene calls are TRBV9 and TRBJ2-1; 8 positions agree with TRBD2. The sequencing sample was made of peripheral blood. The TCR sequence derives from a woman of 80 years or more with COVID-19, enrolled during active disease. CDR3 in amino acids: CASSPLSGGPSYNEQFF. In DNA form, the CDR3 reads TGTGCCAGCAGCCCGCTAAGCGGGGGCCCCTCCTACAATGAGCAGTTCTTC.